This T cell receptor beta chain was observed in a study of regulatory T cells in long-lasting Graves disease (dated by TCRdb to about 2021). About the investigation overall: To count as having persistent Graves' disease, a patient had to have received antithyroid drug treatment for over 5 years with TSH receptor autoantibodies remaining persistently positive. Patients with persistent Graves' disease were compared with patients with newly diagnosed Graves' disease using TCR sequencing and RNA sequencing of peripheral blood. The study was conducted in China and was registered as a clinical trial. TCR sequencing covered about 13 persistent and 20 or so newly diagnosed Graves' disease patients, some 35 samples in total. Antithyroid drugs had been taken for 10 to 13 years on average by persistent Graves' disease patients in the clinical cohort. What the research found in general, with its limitations: Compared with newly diagnosed patients, persistent Graves' disease patients had lower TCR Shannon entropy and fewer highly expanded clones, which suggests clonal expansion. TRBV28, TRBJ1-2 and TRBJ2-5 were preferentially used in persistent disease, while TRBV20-1 and TRBJ2-1 were favored in newly diagnosed disease. Persistent patients shared more public clonotypes among themselves (fewer than 3,000) than newly diagnosed patients did (more than 950). Sequencing and analysis were limited to the TCR beta chain. The authors acknowledged the small sample size as a limitation that may reduce accuracy. The study examined only peripheral blood because the primary lesion, thyroid tissue, could not be accessed.

The library was produced with multiplex PCR. Sequencing was carried out with an Illumina HiSeq 4000. iRepertoire HTBI primers and Arm-PCR amplification of CDR3 regions were used to construct TCR beta libraries. Before sequencing, the PCR products underwent gel purification. Regarding the original processing steps: A total of 62 TRBV and approximately 13 TRBJ segments were identified across samples and were used for gene usage analysis of CDR3 amino acid clonotypes. Filtered high-quality paired reads were merged into contigs using COPE and FqMerger. BLAST was used to align contigs to IMGT TRBV, TRBD and TRBJ reference genes, with CDR3 defined following IMGT. Any clonotype with a frequency above 0.1% was counted as a highly expanded clone. Shannon entropy served as the measure of repertoire diversity, while the Gini coefficient captured V-J evenness. A clonotype found in more than one individual was treated as public. TCRdb handled the public reads itself, with Q25 trimming in fastp and clone calling in MiXCR, and kept productive beta chains. Rows matching on CDR3 protein sequence are summarized as one entry with the most common DNA and genes. TCRdb's processing, not the authors' own work, is the source of the V and J calls. This sample comprises more than 650,000 distinct CDR3 sequences, around 30% of them detected only once. The top ten clones comprise roughly 40% of the sample.

This clonotype was found many times. No antigen is known for it. The sample holds no much larger clone one base away, and base qualities are not on file. V is cut back by 4 bases and J by 11 bases, with 10 bases in the junction unmatched. The CDR3 measures 13 amino acids from cysteine to phenylalanine. Of all the DNA, just the CDR3 is kept, 39 bases in frame from base 1. In the paper's terms, the time point label means: persistent/refractory GD, antithyroid drugs over 5 years with positive TRAb. RNA was extracted from PBMCs in TRIzol for both TCR sequencing and RNA sequencing. Graves' disease was diagnosed according to American Thyroid Association guidelines. Patients for the study were recruited at an endocrinology department in Xi'an, China. From each patient, around 8.3 milliliters of peripheral blood was collected into an EDTA anticoagulant tube. PBMCs were isolated by Ficoll Paque Plus density gradient separation without further T cell sorting. An Agilent 2100 Bioanalyzer and agarose gel were used to check RNA quality, and a NanoDrop 2000 was used to measure RNA concentration.

The sequence is built from TRBV12-3 or TRBV12-4 and TRBJ1-1, with 7 middle bases fitting TRBD1. This TCR came from a female donor with Graves disease. The input for sequencing was peripheral blood mononuclear cells (PBMCs), taken when the disease was refractory, from a patient treated with antithyroid drugs. DNA sequence: TGTGCCAGCAGTTCCGGGACAGTTAAGCCGGCTTTCTTT. This codes for CASSSGTVKPAFF.